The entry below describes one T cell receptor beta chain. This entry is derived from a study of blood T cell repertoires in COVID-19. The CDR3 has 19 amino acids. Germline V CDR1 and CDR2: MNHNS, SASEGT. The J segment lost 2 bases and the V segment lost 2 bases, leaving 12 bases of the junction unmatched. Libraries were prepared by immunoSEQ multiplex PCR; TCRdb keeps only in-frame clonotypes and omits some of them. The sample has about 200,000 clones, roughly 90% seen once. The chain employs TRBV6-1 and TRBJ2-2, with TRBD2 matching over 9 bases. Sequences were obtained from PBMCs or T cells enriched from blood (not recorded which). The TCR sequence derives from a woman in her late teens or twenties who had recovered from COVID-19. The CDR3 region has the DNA TGTGCCAGCAGTGAAAGGCGGGGGGGGGCTATCGAAAACACCGGGGAGCTGTTTTTT. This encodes CASSERRGGAIENTGELFF.